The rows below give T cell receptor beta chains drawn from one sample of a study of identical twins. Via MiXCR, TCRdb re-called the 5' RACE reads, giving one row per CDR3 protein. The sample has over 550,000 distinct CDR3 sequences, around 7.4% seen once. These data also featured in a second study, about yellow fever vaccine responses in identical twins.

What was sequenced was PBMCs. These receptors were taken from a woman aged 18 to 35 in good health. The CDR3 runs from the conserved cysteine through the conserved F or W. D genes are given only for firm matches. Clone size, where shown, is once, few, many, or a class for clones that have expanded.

CDR3nt: TGTGCCAGCAGTTTCCAGGGTGGACGAATAAACATTCAGTACTTC; CDR3aa: CASSFQGGRINIQYF; j_gene: TRBJ2-4; d_gene: NA; v_gene: TRBV27; abundance: NA
CDR3nt: TGTGCCAGCAGTTACGCTTCTTGGGATTTCACAGATACGCAGTATTTT; CDR3aa: CASSYASWDFTDTQYF; j_gene: TRBJ2-3; d_gene: NA; v_gene: TRBV6-5; abundance: few
CDR3nt: TGTGCCAGCAGTTACCGCAGCGGAGGGGACAATGAGCAGTTCTTC; CDR3aa: CASSYRSGGDNEQFF; j_gene: TRBJ2-1; d_gene: NA; v_gene: TRBV6-5; abundance: many
CDR3nt: TGTGCCAGCAGTGAGGGACAGGAGATCCAAGAGACCCAGTACTTC; CDR3aa: CASSEGQEIQETQYF; j_gene: TRBJ2-5; d_gene: TRBD1; v_gene: TRBV2; abundance: few
CDR3nt: TGTGCCAGCAGCCCTGGACTAGCCGCTCCCGAGCAGTACTTC; CDR3aa: CASSPGLAAPEQYF; j_gene: TRBJ2-7; d_gene: TRBD2; v_gene: TRBV6-1; abundance: NA
CDR3nt: TGTGCTAGTGGTTTGTTGGGGCCCCAGCATTTT; CDR3aa: CASGLLGPQHF; j_gene: TRBJ1-5; d_gene: NA; v_gene: TRBV12-5; abundance: few
CDR3nt: TGTCTTACTACTAGCGGGAGTGGCAATGAGCAGTTCTTC; CDR3aa: CLTTSGSGNEQFF; j_gene: TRBJ2-1; d_gene: TRBD2; v_gene: TRBV27; abundance: many
CDR3nt: TGTGCCAGCAGCCCGGACAGGGGGTTGAACACTGAAGCTTTCTTT; CDR3aa: CASSPDRGLNTEAFF; j_gene: TRBJ1-1; d_gene: TRBD1; v_gene: TRBV7-9; abundance: few
CDR3nt: TGCAGTGCTAGAGTTGCGGGGAAGGCAGATACGCAGTATTTT; CDR3aa: CSARVAGKADTQYF; j_gene: TRBJ2-3; d_gene: NA; v_gene: TRBV20-1; abundance: few
CDR3nt: TGTGCCAGCAGATGGACTAGCGGGATTGGAGATATGCAGTATTTT; CDR3aa: CASRWTSGIGDMQYF; j_gene: TRBJ2-3; d_gene: TRBD2; v_gene: TRBV7-2; abundance: NA
CDR3nt: TGTGCCAGCAGTTTATTACCAGTCTATGAGCAGTTCTTC; CDR3aa: CASSLLPVYEQFF; j_gene: TRBJ2-1; d_gene: NA; v_gene: TRBV28; abundance: many
CDR3nt: TGTGCCAGCAGAGCAGGACAGCTCGGATCCAAAAACATTCAGTACTTC; CDR3aa: CASRAGQLGSKNIQYF; j_gene: TRBJ2-4; d_gene: NA; v_gene: TRBV12-3/TRBV12-4; abundance: many
CDR3nt: TGTGCCAGCAGCCAGGGGGTGGTCTATGAGCAGTACTTC; CDR3aa: CASSQGVVYEQYF; j_gene: TRBJ2-7; d_gene: TRBD1; v_gene: TRBV7-6; abundance: NA
CDR3nt: TGTGCCAGCTCACCTGCCGGGTCCGGGGAGCTGTTTTTT; CDR3aa: CASSPAGSGELFF; j_gene: TRBJ2-2; d_gene: NA; v_gene: TRBV18; abundance: many
CDR3nt: TGCGCCAGCAGCGCATCCGGGACTAGCGGGAGGAGGTCTAATGAGCAGTTCTTC; CDR3aa: CASSASGTSGRRSNEQFF; j_gene: TRBJ2-1; d_gene: TRBD2; v_gene: TRBV5-1; abundance: many
CDR3nt: TGCAGCGTTGTGAACCCTACTAACTATGGCTACACCTTC; CDR3aa: CSVVNPTNYGYTF; j_gene: TRBJ1-2; d_gene: NA; v_gene: TRBV29-1; abundance: few